A selection of T cell receptor beta chains follows, all from one sample in a study of OX40 agonist ivuxolimab in advanced cancers. Profiling relied on immunoSEQ multiplex PCR, and the TCRdb table lists in-frame clones only, not all of them. The sample lists about 77,000 clones; about 84% were seen once. The specimen comprised CD4+ or CD8+ T cells sorted from blood, sampled in a trial of the OX40 agonist ivuxolimab. These receptors all come from an adult with an advanced solid tumor such as melanoma, head and neck, liver or kidney cancer. The conserved cysteine and the conserved F or W are not part of the CDR3 here. Clone size is stated in some rows and not others, as once, few, many or a class when expanded.

NA	TRBV7-6	TRBJ2-1	ASSPGLSRGSYNEQF
NA	TRBV10-3	TRBJ1-5	AISEGTSSNQPQH
NA	TRBV10-3	TRBJ2-3	AISPSAQLADTQY
NA	TRBV7-6	TRBJ2-3	ASSSRQGAVGTDTQY
NA	TRBV19	TRBJ2-3	ASSIVRTSRYSTDTQY
NA	TRBV29-1	TRBJ2-3	SVGGSGADTQY
NA	TRBV21-1	TRBJ1-3	ASSNRLLQIGGNTIY
NA	TRBV18	TRBJ2-5	ASSPRETQY
NA	TRBV7-2	TRBJ1-4	ASSRALQGLEKLF
NA	TRBV29-1	TRBJ2-5	SVPMTSGSVRRETQY
NA	TRBV7-9	TRBJ2-3	ASSLTSSGADTQY
few	TRBV5-1	TRBJ1-2	ASKTTRTGPGYT
once	TRBV19	TRBJ1-6	ASSPSGQLNSPLH
NA	TRBV6-5	TRBJ2-7	ASSYSVDRVYEQY
NA	TRBV18	TRBJ2-7	ASTYGIPYHEQY
NA	TRBV6-1	TRBJ1-4	ASSEGSTNEKLF
once	TRBV7-2	TRBJ1-1	ASSGQGMNTEAF
NA	TRBV7-9	TRBJ1-5	ASSLTPHSSHQPQH
NA	TRBV6-1	TRBJ1-2	ASSEEAGPGSGYT
NA	TRBV9	TRBJ1-2	ASSVGGTGYGYT
NA	TRBV10-1	TRBJ2-5	ASSRGQGETQY
NA	TRBV19	TRBJ1-5	ASSIYPLQPQH
NA	TRBV7-4	TRBJ2-7	ASSFAGVNYEQY
NA	TRBV7-3	NA	ASSVLIAGPSSYEQY
NA	TRBV2	TRBJ2-1	ASTLDGLAGVGEQF
NA	TRBV29-1	TRBJ2-7	SVEGGADEQY
few	TRBV25-1	TRBJ1-4	ASRGQGAPTNEKLF
NA	TRBV7-8	TRBJ2-2	ASSSQLNTGELF
few	TRBV7-9	TRBJ1-2	ASSLAGRNYGYT
NA	TRBV5-6	TRBJ1-2	ASSIAGNHYGYT
NA	TRBV2	TRBJ1-4	ASSDWQKRGEKLF
NA	TRBV6-5	TRBJ1-1	ASSYSSHSSKREAF
NA	TRBV18	TRBJ1-3	ASSPHDARGGLPGNTIY
NA	TRBV30	TRBJ2-1	ASTPFKEQF
NA	TRBV9	TRBJ2-7	ASSLGQGTYEQY
NA	TRBV6-5	TRBJ2-1	ASSRGTGEFNEQF
NA	TRBV19	TRBJ1-5	ASSTPGDNSNQPQH
NA	TRBV13	TRBJ1-3	ASSQWSSGNTIY
once	TRBV21-1	TRBJ2-7	ASSLFGSSYEQY
once	TRBV19	TRBJ2-6	ASSINTGTGANVLT
NA	TRBV12-5	TRBJ2-2	ASGLVLGGTGELF
NA	TRBV5-4	TRBJ2-5	ASSQAKTSGSETQY
NA	TRBV19	TRBJ2-7	ASSTVPESYEQY
NA	TRBV15	TRBJ1-1	ATSSPPTGGTEAF
few	TRBV21-1	TRBJ1-5	ASSKIGQISNQPQH